This TCR beta chain originates from a study of regulatory T cells in long-lasting Graves disease (dated by TCRdb to the early 2020s). Study-level background: Patients with newly diagnosed Graves' disease had been on antithyroid drugs for under 3 months. Peripheral blood TCR sequencing and RNA sequencing compared persistent Graves' disease patients with newly diagnosed Graves' disease patients. The study took place in China and was registered as a clinical trial. A total of around 35 samples underwent TCR sequencing, from 13 patients with persistent Graves' disease and roughly 20 patients with newly diagnosed Graves' disease. What the work shows at the level of the full study, not this receptor alone: Because the primary lesion, thyroid tissue, could not be accessed, the study looked at peripheral blood alone. Persistent patients shared more public clonotypes among themselves (2,741) than newly diagnosed patients did (about 1,000). Sequencing and analysis were restricted to the TCR beta chain. Compared with newly diagnosed patients, patients with persistent Graves' disease had lower TCR Shannon entropy and fewer highly expanded clones, which suggests clonal expansion. Preferential use of TRBV28, TRBJ1-2 and TRBJ2-5 was observed in persistent disease, whereas TRBV20-1 and TRBJ2-1 were favored in newly diagnosed disease. The authors noted that the small sample size was a limitation that may lower accuracy.

From the cysteine up to the phenylalanine, the CDR3 has a length of 14 residues. The entry retains the CDR3 DNA only, 42 bases that are in frame from base 1. This clonotype was recorded many times. The antigen it binds to is not known. Germline is not matched at one junction end, which may reflect a read error. Receptor amplification or capture employed multiplex PCR. Sequenced using an Illumina HiSeq 4000. To build TCR beta libraries, CDR3 regions were amplified by Arm-PCR using iRepertoire HTBI primers. Gel purification was performed on PCR products prior to sequencing. From the authors' description of their analysis: A total of around 66 TRBV and under 15 TRBJ segments were identified across samples and were used for gene usage analysis of CDR3 amino acid clonotypes. COPE and FqMerger were used to merge the filtered high-quality paired reads into contigs. BLAST was used to align contigs to IMGT TRBV, TRBD and TRBJ reference genes, and CDR3 was defined according to IMGT. Any clonotype with a frequency above 0.1% was classified as a highly expanded clone. Repertoire diversity was measured by Shannon entropy, and V-J evenness by the Gini coefficient. A clonotype was considered public if more than one individual shared it. In TCRdb, the public reads were trimmed at Q25 with fastp and aligned with MiXCR, with productive beta chains retained. Under each unique CDR3 protein, matching rows form one entry showing the most common genes and DNA. The V and J calls, along with clone size, are taken from TCRdb and not from the paper's own processing. This sample comprises 450,000 to 650,000 distinct CDR3 sequences, roughly 16% of them detected only once. The top ten clonotypes cover 20% to 25% of the sample.

Reading the label with the study, this specimen's time point is: newly diagnosed GD, antithyroid drugs for less than 3 months. RNA was extracted from PBMCs in TRIzol for both TCR sequencing and RNA sequencing. Graves' disease was diagnosed according to American Thyroid Association guidelines. Patients for the study were recruited at an endocrinology department in Xi'an, China. Each patient gave roughly 10 milliliters of peripheral blood, collected in an EDTA anticoagulant tube. PBMCs were isolated by Ficoll Paque Plus density gradient separation without further T cell sorting. An Agilent 2100 Bioanalyzer and agarose gel were used to check RNA quality, while a NanoDrop 2000 measured RNA concentration. This sample also belongs to another study, concerning T cells in Graves' hyperthyroidism and ophthalmopathy. The second publication reports: Stable Graves' hyperthyroidism was defined as the absence of progression to ophthalmopathy over 18 months of follow-up. Hyperthyroidism patients were aged 18 to 65 years and newly diagnosed, with disease duration of less than 2 months. Any patient with an uncontrolled infection, another autoimmune disease, pregnancy or lactation was excluded. Diagnoses were based on clinical symptoms, serum thyroxine and TRAb, thyroid ultrasound and orbital computed tomography. The first round of RT-PCR for the TCR CDR3 was performed with the HTBI primer set and the Qiagen OneStep RT-PCR kit. Most expanded thyroid clonotypes (frequency above 0.001) were also detected in blood, a finding suggesting that blood repertoires may reflect thyroid immune responses. A model built on a 13 V-J signature distinguished ophthalmopathy from stable hyperthyroidism, reaching about 88% sensitivity and around 81% specificity in cross-validation and 80%/75% in testing. In validation, progression to ophthalmopathy was predicted by the model with 55% to 71% sensitivity and 72.22% specificity, a median of 6.5 months before onset. TCR V-J signatures able to tell the groups apart were searched for in a discovery cohort of 90 to 100 patients, of whom approximately 40 had Graves' ophthalmopathy and more than 55 had stable Graves' hyperthyroidism. Prospective prediction of ophthalmopathy was tested in an independent validation cohort of some 20 hyperthyroidism patients and roughly 16 patients who later progressed to ophthalmopathy. The roughly 91 discovery patients were randomly divided into training and test sets at a 7:3 ratio. In about 6 Graves' hyperthyroidism patients, the study also compared T-cell repertoires from thyroid tissue with T-cell repertoires from blood. After blood sampling, hyperthyroidism patients were treated with methimazole at a starting dose of 30 mg daily, and ophthalmopathy patients were treated with high-dose intravenous methylprednisolone. Libraries were constructed in a second round of multiplex PCR, after which size selection and purification were performed. Sequencing of the libraries was done on an Illumina HiSeq2000 using paired-end 100 bp reads. Raw data were processed with SOAPnuke, discarding reads with adapters, uncalled bases, mean Phred below 15, or no exact constant-primer or identifier match. High-quality paired reads were merged using COPE v1.2.5, and each unique nucleotide sequence was defined as a clonotype. Clonotypes were aligned to IMGT TRBV, TRBD and TRBJ reference segments using MiTCR v1.1. Analysis was restricted to V-J combinations with a frequency above 0.0001, which covered 98% to 99.2% of repertoires. The TCS score was defined as F50 (clonal expansion) divided by E x V (chaos), with BLOSUM62-based TCRdist calculated between CDR3 peptides within each V-J. Welch's t-statistics and random forest reduced around 520 V-J features to 13, which were used in a naive Bayes classifier (R e1071). No statistical method was used to fix the sample size in advance, and group allocation was not hidden from the investigators. The paper reports TCR Vbeta CDR3 sequencing of some 140 peripheral blood samples: approximately 43 ophthalmopathy, about 75 hyperthyroidism and around 17 progressor patients.

The source material was peripheral blood mononuclear cells (PBMCs), sampled at new diagnosis, from a patient treated with antithyroid drugs. The TCR comes from a woman aged 35 to 60 with Graves disease. Donor details come from another sample of the same person, matched by shared clones. The rearranged chain carries TRBV12-3 or TRBV12-4 and TRBJ2-3, and 14 bases in between align with TRBD2. The CDR3 in this case is CASSSPGLAGGGHF. The DNA sequence is given as TGTGCCAGCAGTTCTCCCGGACTAGCGGGGGGTGGGCATTTT.